This T cell receptor beta chain was recorded in a study of T cells generated in artificial thymic organoids. Study background: Some experiments further sorted thymic T cells to remove CD4 immature single positive or double positive precursors. Study observations and caveats: Organoid-derived CD8 single positive T cells showed physiological TCR clonotype diversity.

TCRalpha and TCRbeta libraries were amplified separately by semi-nested PCR with TRAC or TRBC reverse primers. cDNA synthesis used 3.5 to 500 ng of total RNA. One entry per CDR3 protein, called by TCRdb with MiXCR from the 5' RACE reads. The repertoire has over 6,500 distinct CDR3 sequences, 18% of them found once; the top ten carry over 1.3%. Relative to its sample, this clonotype is medium-sized (0.01 to 0.1%). Its antigen remains unknown. Magnetic bead enrichment isolated the primary CD8+ T cells. The J segment lost 7 bases and the V segment lost 4 bases, leaving 11 bases of the junction unmatched. This CDR3 has 15 residues.

This TCR came from a human donor who gave cord blood stem cells for thymic organoid culture, a cardiac surgery patient who gave postnatal thymus, or a blood donor (not recorded which). Specimen: naive CD8+ T cells from the thymus. The subset here: CD3+TCRalphabeta+CD8SP T cells; for blood, CD45RO-CCR7+ naive CD8+ T cells. This chain connects TRBV12-3 or TRBV12-4 to TRBJ2-7, with 9 bases fitting TRBD1. This chain's CDR3 is CASSSTGTGRGEQYF. The CDR3 bases are TGTGCCAGCAGTTCCACCGGGACAGGGCGCGGGGAGCAGTACTTC.